This T cell receptor beta chain was identified during a study of cytomegalovirus exposure and HLA in healthy donors (dated by TCRdb to 2016 to 2017). Describing the broader study: According to an earlier analysis of 587 of the donors, about 179 million T cells yielded some 120 million unique TCR beta sequences and approximately 280 Gb of sequence data. Approximately 300 gigabases of sequencing data and 70 million to 95 million unique TCR sequences made up an early release that covered fewer than 650 HLA-typed donors. Among the roughly 380 genotyped donors, 75% to 90% belonged to the genetic ancestry cluster associated with self-reported Caucasian donors. The aim of the study was to test whether cataloging public T cell receptors could identify signatures of past pathogen exposure. The study profiled the T cell repertoires of 666 subjects by immunosequencing and related them to cytomegalovirus serostatus. A separate validation cohort of approximately 120 different subjects was used in addition to the roughly 620-subject first cohort. To predict cytomegalovirus infection status, the study brought together high-throughput TCR immunosequencing, statistical association of individual TCRs with disease status, and machine learning. To study patterns of TCR occurrence, a later analysis re-analyzed previously published TCR beta repertoires from several hundred donors and added high-resolution HLA genotyping. Rather than drawing on any new phenotypic data, the later analysis identified candidate immune exposures from TCR beta sequences and the way those sequences occurred across donors. An earlier analysis of around 540 of the donors applied high-throughput TCR beta sequencing to assess whether each TCR beta V gene segment acted as functional or pseudogenic. Donor age, sex, ethnicity and CMV serostatus were compiled alongside the repertoire data. In a later genetic analysis, genome-wide SNP genotypes for about 55% of the roughly 670 donors were used, and that subset was treated as a discovery cohort. Every repertoire in the discovery cohort had been generated on one and the same sequencing platform. HLA typing included class I and class II loci at four-digit resolution. The number of donors typed differed by locus, with 629-630 for A, B, C, DRB1 and DQB1, 522 for DQA1, about 610 for DPA1, and approximately 470 for DPB1. Several DR-DQ haplotypes were handled as single units for association and clustering, since linkage in the cohort was strong. On average, around 240,000 unique TCR beta nucleotide sequences were sequenced per donor among about 400 genotyped donors of the cohort, with roughly 19% of those sequences being non-productive. On the study overall, not on this receptor specifically: Immune exposure information for the cohort was limited to CMV serostatus. A further reported finding was that TCR beta sequences accurately predicted the HLA-A and HLA-B alleles for most subjects in the first cohort. It was suggested by the authors that the approach could potentially be generalized to other disease states and immunological phenotypes. According to a later analysis, most CMV-associated TCR beta chains appeared to be HLA-restricted, and the HLA associations seemed to be driven largely by CMV exposure. In an earlier analysis of about 600 of the donors, most TCR beta V segments appeared in productive rearrangements about 87% or about 30% of the time, broadly matching IMGT annotations. In a later analysis, several top co-occurrence clusters were reported to appear linked to parvovirus B19, influenza, CMV and Epstein-Barr virus. Compared with the roughly 720-donor mean, donors in an Asian-associated ancestry cluster had fewer N-insertions in productive TCRs, according to a later genetic analysis. The sequencing pipeline was judged likely to have produced a cluster of highly shared sequence variants as a technical artifact. Only TCR beta chains were sequenced in this cohort, and the absence of alpha or paired-chain data limited detectable features. A later analysis found that HLA-associated TCR beta chains were more clonally expanded and had lower generation probabilities than equally common non-associated chains. A later analysis found that TCR association rates varied across HLA loci, with DRB1 alleles showing the most associated TCRs and HLA-C alleles the fewest. In the study, around 150 TCR beta chains were listed as associated with cytomegalovirus. V-gene and J-gene trimming of TCR beta chains was associated with a missense DCLRE1C variant in a later genetic analysis, and the association was replicated in an independent cohort. When HLA alleles, especially DR and DQ, strongly co-occurred, attributing TCR associations to individual alleles was difficult. In both the original and validation cohorts, the classifier was reported to diagnose cytomegalovirus status with high specificity and sensitivity. Because counts were too low, seventeen rarely observed V segments, including chromosome 9 orphons, were left out of the earlier analysis of over 550 of the donors. Roughly uniform sequencing depth across donors was assumed in presence/absence analyses, although this assumption may not hold. Some IMGT-functional V segments, including TRBV6-2 and TRBV6-3, could not be told apart with the 87-base-pair reads, so those segments were excluded. In vitro tests confirmed that three of the cytomegalovirus-associated TCR beta chains recognize cytomegalovirus antigens. Because some donors lacked HLA typing at each locus, the association tests relied only on the typed subset. Linkage disequilibrium might explain the correlated functional status among segregating V segments, but an unknown experimental factor could not be ruled out. Most TCR sequences were seen in very few donors, while some public TCRs were found in many individuals. In a later analysis, around 17,000 TCR beta sequences were associated with specific HLA alleles at a false discovery rate of 0.05.

Counted from cysteine to phenylalanine, this CDR3 has 12 amino acids. Of the read, only the CDR3 DNA is kept; its 36 bases are in frame from base 1. CDR1 and CDR2 are drawn from the germline V gene: SQVTM, ANQGSEA. As to this clone: Its antigen target is currently unknown. An end of the junction differs from the germline gene, which may be a read error.

The cohort was made up of about 610 healthy bone marrow donors. All cohort members were sampled while nominally healthy, although unrecorded immune exposures were likely present. The donor was CMV seronegative and belonged to the group of over 300 seronegative cohort members. A peripheral blood sample was collected from each donor, and TCR beta sequencing was performed on peripheral blood mononuclear cells. The Qiagen DNeasy Blood Extraction Kit was used to extract genomic DNA from the blood cell samples. The library was made by the immunoSEQ multiplex PCR assay. For the multiplex PCR, a mixture combining 60 forward primers for TCR Vbeta segments and 13 reverse primers for TCR Jbeta segments was used. The CDR3 region of rearranged TCR beta genes was amplified from genomic DNA by a multiplex PCR assay. Amplified TCR beta libraries were sequenced as 87-base-pair reads on the Illumina HiSeq System. Concerning the study's data processing: A later analysis tallied tens of millions of unique TCR beta chains across the 666 repertoires, and approximately 12 million of those chains were shared by two or more donors. Raw reads were error-corrected and collapsed into unique sequences by a nearest-neighbor algorithm in which closely related sequences were merged to remove PCR and sequencing errors. Alignment of CDR3 sequences to IMGT reference sequences was used to assign V, D and J gene segments. For a sequence to be retained, at least a six-nucleotide match to both a V gene segment and a J gene segment was required. Rearrangements were called productive when the CDR3 lacked stop codons and stayed in frame with V and J; all others were non-productive. CDR3 was defined by IMGT convention, running from the second conserved V-encoded cysteine to the conserved J-encoded phenylalanine. The earlier analysis of 587 of the donors excluded sequences that lacked an unambiguous match to a single V gene segment. An earlier analysis of roughly 590 of the donors called V segments functional above 56.7% productive rearrangements and segregating when the between-donor standard deviation exceeded 5%. To diagnose cytomegalovirus status from the catalog of TCR beta chain sequences, a statistical classification framework was built. In a later analysis, TCR nucleotide sequences were compared against IMGT/GENE-DB human TR gene sequences so that V and J genes could be assigned. A later analysis assigned CDR3 sequences and most-parsimonious VDJ recombination scenarios with the TCRdist pipeline. In a later analysis, each TCR beta chain was defined by its CDR3 amino acid sequence together with its V-gene family, and reads lacking a unique V-gene family were excluded. In a later analysis, fewer than 600 highly shared, low-generation-probability nucleotide sequences were removed to address suspected cross-contamination and a sequencing artifact. For each public chain, a later analysis derived a clonal expansion index from normalized ranks of inferred template counts within each repertoire. In a later analysis, generation probabilities were computed using a VDJ recombination model fitted to out-of-frame rearrangements, and the results were checked against IGoR. Hypergeometric tests were used in a later analysis to score TCR-TCR, TCR-HLA and TCR-CMV co-occurrence, with a repertoire-size bias correction applied to the TCR pairs. A later analysis estimated false discovery rates by permuting HLA or CMV assignments 20 times. In a later analysis, co-occurring TCRs were grouped using DBSCAN, and TCRdist sequence similarity was added for clustering within HLA-allele-positive subsets. Co-occurrence clustering excluded repertoires with fewer than 30,000 or more than 120,000 public chains, plus five with anomalous nucleotide sharing. In TCRdb, the immuneACCESS table is reduced to in-frame sequences with V and J assigned. These tables do not hold every clone; where another copy was compared, an unresolved V gene accounts for under half, and the others remain unexplained. V and J calls and clone size follow that table, whereas D and trimming were derived from the DNA. The table for this sample shows about 130,000 clones. The ten biggest clones cover about 2.2% of the sample.

The origin of this receptor is a man aged 35-49 years in good health and CMV-seronegative. This chain is built from TRBV29-1 and TRBJ2-5; TRBD2 agrees with 7 junctional bases. Material for sequencing was PBMCs. The sequenced DNA: TGCACCGTTGGGAGGGCTGGTGAGACCCAGTACTTC. It is translated as CTVGRAGETQYF.